A single sample is the source of the 10 T cell receptor beta chains below, sequenced in a study of TIL therapy for anti-PD-1-resistant metastatic lung cancer. Time point specified: pre-treatment sample, taken before nivolumab and TIL therapy. This was the immunoSEQ v3 assay. Assay: immunoSEQ multiplex PCR; the TCRdb copy retains only in-frame clones and omits some. The sample comprises roughly 57,000 clones, approximately 80% of which are singletons, and under 3% rests with the top ten. The material was blood, obtained at baseline. Source of these receptors: a person between 30 and 79 years old with non-small cell lung cancer.

V and J are TRBV7-9 and TRBJ2-7; D is ambiguous. Trimming took off 5 bases at V and 2 bases at J, with 19 bases between the two ends. There are 16 residues in the CDR3. The germline V gene has CDR1 SEHNR and CDR2 FQNEAQ (reference sequence). CDR3: CASSRLIGGATYEQYF. CDR3 DNA: TGTGCCAGCAGCCGGCTCATCGGCGGAGCTACCTACGAGCAGTACTTC.

The chain recombines TRBV2 with TRBJ2-6; D call uncertain. In germline, CDR1 is SNHLY, CDR2 FYNNEI. The V and J ends lost 2 bases and 4 bases respectively, with 6 bases between them. The CDR3 loop spans 14 amino acids. CDR3: CASSETSGANVLTF. As DNA, the CDR3 is TGTGCCAGCAGTGAAACGTCCGGGGCCAACGTCCTGACTTTC.

V is TRBV9 and J is TRBJ2-5; no clear D gene. V was pared by 3 bases and J by 5 bases, with 17 bases between. The CDR3 spans 15 residues. The germline CDR1 and CDR2 sequences are SGDLS and YYNGEE. Here the CDR3 reads CASSATNSRAETQYF. DNA for the CDR3: TGTGCCAGCAGCGCAACCAACTCTAGGGCGGAGACCCAGTACTTC.

The count of this clone is one. As the CDR3 is not closed by the conserved phenylalanine or tryptophan, this likely results from a read error. Because the CDR3's place on the DNA is in doubt, the DNA is left out and the CDR3 is given as listed by TCRdb. This chain joins TRBV1 and TRBJ2-7; the table assigns TRBD1, which was not confirmed against the DNA. TRBV1 is a documented pseudogene. The CDR3 numbers 8 amino acids, ends counted. This chain's CDR3 is CTSSLPNQ.

The chain joins TRBV21-1 to TRBJ2-3; the D segment call TRBD1 is taken from the table without a DNA check. TRBV21-1 is a documented pseudogene. CDR3 size: 15 residues. DNA of the CDR3: TGTGCCAGCCTCGGACAGACCCCTAGCACAGATACGCAGTATTTT. The encoded protein is CASLGQTPSTDTQYF.

The chain couples TRBV27 to TRBJ2-3, with TRBD1 identical over 8 bases. CDR3 length equals 12 residues. The germline gives CDR1 MNHEY, CDR2 SMNVEV (reference sequence). V was pared by 7 bases and J by 9 bases, with 6 bases of the junction left unmatched. This CDR3 is CASITRQGTQYF. In DNA form, the CDR3 reads TGTGCCAGCATCACCCGACAGGGGACGCAGTATTTT.

This chain joins TRBV5-3 and TRBJ2-3, with 7 nucleotides matching TRBD2. TRBV5-3 is designated an ORF whose function remains uncertain. There are 15 residues in the CDR3. J was trimmed by 7 bases and V by 2 bases; bases with no gene match: 10. DNA of the CDR3: TGTGCCAGAAGCTTATCCCCAGGGACTAACCATACGCAGTATTTT. Translated, it gives CARSLSPGTNHTQYF.

The rearrangement uses TRBV7-2 and TRBJ2-3; 10 positions agree with TRBD2. Germline-derived CDR1 and CDR2 are SGHTA and FQGNSA. The ends lost 1 base at V and 6 bases at J; junction bases unmatched: 10. The CDR3 has 17 amino acids. CDR3 DNA sequence: TGTGCCAGCAGCTTAGATCTAGCGGGGGCCCGGAGGGATACGCAGTATTTT. Encoded protein: CASSLDLAGARRDTQYF.

The gene calls are TRBV5-1 and TRBJ2-2, with 7 bases lining up with TRBD2. The CDR3 has 14 residues. Germline CDR1 reads SGHRS; CDR2 reads YFSETQ. V trimming: 4 bases; J trimming: 7 bases; junction bases outside the gene matches: 7. Written as DNA, the CDR3 is TGCGCCAGCAGCGGGGCGGGAGAGGTCGGGGAGCTGTTTTTT. Its protein is CASSGAGEVGELFF.

This chain connects TRBV10-3 to TRBJ1-1, with D perhaps matching TRBD1 (5 bases). With 4 bases removed from V and 3 bases from J, the gap between germline ends came to 12 bases. The CDR3 is 14 amino acids. Germline lookup yields CDR1 ENHRY and CDR2 SYGVKD. In nucleotides, the CDR3 is TGTGCCATCAGTGGGGTGGAGGGGTACACTGAAGCTTTCTTT. Its translation: CAISGVEGYTEAFF.